Listed below are T cell receptor beta chains from one sample, sequenced in a study of T-cell memory formation after mild COVID-19. Each CDR3 protein gets one entry after TCRdb re-called the 5' RACE reads with MiXCR. This sample yields about 410,000 distinct CDR3 sequences, of which 20% to 30% are seen a single time; 10% to 15% belongs to the top ten. Sequenced material: PBMCs or a T cell subset sorted from them (not recorded which). The receptor source for this set is an adult woman who had mild COVID-19 (a few samples of this study predate the infection). Cell type and time point are not known. CDR3s leave out the opening cysteine and the closing phenylalanine or tryptophan.

V	J	length	CDR3
TRBV11-1	TRBJ2-3	12	ASSLTGPTDTQY
TRBV5-1	TRBJ2-7	12	ASSRAGQSYEQY
TRBV7-8	TRBJ1-3	14	ASSLVPGGSGNTIY
TRBV6-5	TRBJ2-5	15	ASSTTPRRGDRETQY
TRBV14	TRBJ1-1	11	ASSQGLFTEAF
TRBV5-1	TRBJ1-2	13	ASSPGQGAIHGYT
TRBV5-1	TRBJ1-5	12	ASSLEAGNQPQH
TRBV11-3	TRBJ2-3	14	ASSTYGTEGPDTQY
TRBV12-3/TRBV12-4	TRBJ2-5	12	ASSFVWGQETQY
TRBV7-9	TRBJ1-5	14	ASSLYIGAGNQPQH
TRBV14	TRBJ2-5	15	ASSQDRGAPRGETQY
TRBV27	TRBJ2-2	18	ASSLFRGVLGLSSSGELF
TRBV27	TRBJ2-3	15	ASSFTGGSLFTDTQY
TRBV5-1	TRBJ1-1	12	ASSLVGQGDLAF
TRBV15	TRBJ2-1	13	ATSSGTGWSDEQF
TRBV11-2	TRBJ2-1	12	ASSLGIASYEQF
TRBV3-1	TRBJ2-3	13	ASSQPFTRKDTQY
TRBV7-2	TRBJ2-3	16	ASSLVTSGGAGTDTQY
TRBV12-3/TRBV12-4	TRBJ2-2	14	ASSPRTGKIPGELF
TRBV4-1	TRBJ2-5	12	ASSLYGAGETQY
TRBV5-1	TRBJ1-1	12	ASSLEKGETEAF
TRBV5-1	TRBJ2-5	12	ASSYSDSQETQY
TRBV7-9	TRBJ2-3	14	ASSLKSSALVDTQY
TRBV11-3	TRBJ1-3	14	ASSPTGPWTGNTIY
TRBV5-6	TRBJ2-7	15	ASSYGGRLAGLSEQY
TRBV24-1	TRBJ2-1	15	ATSDAGPGQGMNEQF
TRBV6-5	TRBJ1-2	10	ASSYSNRAYT
TRBV6-6	TRBJ2-2	15	ASSYEQSLANTGELF
TRBV7-6	TRBJ2-7	14	ASSSIQGKGGDEQY
TRBV7-6	TRBJ2-1	14	ASSREGGRAYNEQF
TRBV4-2	TRBJ2-5	11	ASSQENQETQY
TRBV20-1	TRBJ1-4	9	SGRENEKLF
TRBV14	TRBJ2-7	12	ASSQVGHGYEQY
TRBV5-6	TRBJ2-2	15	ASSLAELAVDTGELF
TRBV28	TRBJ2-6	16	ASSLGTGGEIGANVLT
TRBV7-6	TRBJ2-1	12	ASSSQKGTIEQF
TRBV24-1	TRBJ2-2	14	ATSETGGPITGELF
TRBV7-8	TRBJ2-7	13	ASSVGRVMGYEQY
TRBV5-1	TRBJ2-1	11	ASSVDRNNEQF
TRBV19	TRBJ1-2	14	ASSKRDRPFNYGYT
TRBV4-2	TRBJ2-7	13	ASSQDLAIGYEQY
TRBV28	TRBJ1-5	18	ASSLGRQGPGAYSNQPQH
TRBV6-6	TRBJ2-2	14	ASSPQRLASPGELF
TRBV12-3/TRBV12-4	TRBJ2-6	13	ASSFRLPGANVLT
TRBV5-1	TRBJ2-3	12	ASSPGRGTDTQY
TRBV5-5	TRBJ1-4	12	ASSEGLPTGKLF
TRBV30	TRBJ2-5	13	AWSVPSGGEETQY
TRBV29-1	TRBJ1-2	9	SVRQGFGYT
TRBV5-1	TRBJ1-2	12	ASSRDGEDYGYT
TRBV18	TRBJ2-1	12	ASSPRTSSNEQF
TRBV4-1	TRBJ1-4	14	ASSQGFWGIEEKLF
TRBV5-1	TRBJ1-2	16	ASSLTQEGVMVGYGYT
TRBV30	TRBJ1-2	12	AWSKTALNYGYT
TRBV3-1	TRBJ1-2	16	ASSQPREAGKGNYGYT